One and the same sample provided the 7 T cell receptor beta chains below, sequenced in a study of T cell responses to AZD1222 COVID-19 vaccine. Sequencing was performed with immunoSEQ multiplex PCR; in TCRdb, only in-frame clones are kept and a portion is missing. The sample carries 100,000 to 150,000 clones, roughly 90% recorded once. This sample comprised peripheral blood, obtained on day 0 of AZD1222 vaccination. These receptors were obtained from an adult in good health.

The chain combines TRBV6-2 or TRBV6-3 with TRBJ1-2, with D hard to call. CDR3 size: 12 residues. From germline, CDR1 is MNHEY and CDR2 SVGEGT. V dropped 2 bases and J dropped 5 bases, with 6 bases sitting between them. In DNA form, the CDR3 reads TGTGCCAGCAGTTACGGGCAGTATGGCTACACCTTC. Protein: CASSYGQYGYTF.

The CDR3 nucleotides are TGTGCCAGCAGCGTAGCCCCCTCCGTGGGCTATGGCTACACCTTC. This translates into CASSVAPSVGYGYTF. This chain connects TRBV9 to TRBJ1-2, with D unclear. In germline, CDR1 is SGDLS, CDR2 YYNGEE. V lost 0 bases, J lost 4 bases, and 13 bases lay in between. The length of the CDR3 is 15 residues.

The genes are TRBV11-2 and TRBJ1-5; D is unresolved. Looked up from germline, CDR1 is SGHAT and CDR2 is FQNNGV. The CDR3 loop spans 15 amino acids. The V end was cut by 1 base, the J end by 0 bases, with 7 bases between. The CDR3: CASSLASFSNQPQHF. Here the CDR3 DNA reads TGTGCCAGCAGCTTAGCCAGTTTTAGCAATCAGCCCCAGCATTTT.

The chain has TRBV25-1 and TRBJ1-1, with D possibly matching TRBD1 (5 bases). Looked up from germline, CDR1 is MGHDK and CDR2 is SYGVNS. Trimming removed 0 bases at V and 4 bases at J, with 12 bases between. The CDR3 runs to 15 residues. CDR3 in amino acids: CASSEYTGRATEAFF. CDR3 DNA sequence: TGTGCCAGCAGTGAATATACAGGCCGGGCCACTGAAGCTTTCTTT.

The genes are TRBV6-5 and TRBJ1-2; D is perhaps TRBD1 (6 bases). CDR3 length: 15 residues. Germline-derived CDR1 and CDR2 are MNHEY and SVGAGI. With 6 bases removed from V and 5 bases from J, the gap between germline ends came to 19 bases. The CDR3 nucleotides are TGTGCCAGCAGCCCCTACGTGGACAGTCGATATGGCTACACCTTC. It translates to CASSPYVDSRYGYTF.

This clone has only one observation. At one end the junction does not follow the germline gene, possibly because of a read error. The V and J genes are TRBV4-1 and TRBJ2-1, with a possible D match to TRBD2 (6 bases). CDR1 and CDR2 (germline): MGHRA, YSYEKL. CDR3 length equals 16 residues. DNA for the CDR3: TGCGCCAGCAGCGAAGACCAGGACTACCCCTACAATGAGCAGTTCTTC. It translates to CASSEDQDYPYNEQFF.

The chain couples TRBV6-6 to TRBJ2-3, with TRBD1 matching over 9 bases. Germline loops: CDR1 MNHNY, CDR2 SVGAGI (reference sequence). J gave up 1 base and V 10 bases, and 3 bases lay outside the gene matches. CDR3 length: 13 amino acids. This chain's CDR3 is CATQGAGTDTQYF. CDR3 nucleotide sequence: TGTGCCACACAGGGGGCCGGCACAGATACGCAGTATTTT.